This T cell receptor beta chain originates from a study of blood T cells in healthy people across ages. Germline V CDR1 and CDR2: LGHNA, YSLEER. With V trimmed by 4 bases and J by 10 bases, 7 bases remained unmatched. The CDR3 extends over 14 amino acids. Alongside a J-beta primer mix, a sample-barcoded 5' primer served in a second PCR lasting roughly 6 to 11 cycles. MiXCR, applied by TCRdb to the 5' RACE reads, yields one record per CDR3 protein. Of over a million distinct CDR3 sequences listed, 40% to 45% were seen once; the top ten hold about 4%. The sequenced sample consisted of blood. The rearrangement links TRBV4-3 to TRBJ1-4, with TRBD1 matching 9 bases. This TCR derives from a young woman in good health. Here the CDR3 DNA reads TGCGCCAGCAGCCGAAGGGACAGGGAAAGAAAACTGTTTTTT. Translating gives CASSRRDRERKLFF.